A selection of T cell receptor beta chains follows, all from one sample in a study of blood T cells in healthy people across ages. TCRdb itself ran the 5' RACE reads through MiXCR, one entry per CDR3 protein. The sample lists around 650,000 distinct CDR3 sequences; 32% were seen once. The specimen sequenced was blood. Every receptor here comes from a woman of 80 years or more in good health. Each CDR3 is given with its conserved first and last residue. The order of the fields is V gene, J gene, clone size, D gene, CDR3 DNA, CDR3 protein. D genes are given only for firm matches. The size of a clone is reported for some rows only, either as once, few or many, or as a class for expanded clones.

>TRBV11-2|TRBJ1-5|many|-
TGTGCCAGCAGCTTAGATGTGGGGGGGTTTCAGCCCCAGCATTTT
CASSLDVGGFQPQHF
>TRBV12-5|TRBJ1-1|few|-
TGTGCTAGTGGTTTGGTAACCACAGTCATGAACACTGAAGCTTTCTTT
CASGLVTTVMNTEAFF
>TRBV6-2/TRBV6-3|TRBJ2-7|many|TRBD2
TGTGCCAGCAGTTCCTACCGACTAGCGGGGGGCCCCTCCTACGAGCAGTACTTC
CASSSYRLAGGPSYEQYF
>TRBV20-1|TRBJ2-3|many|TRBD2
TGCAGTGCTGACCGGGGACTAGCGGGGGGCTATAGCACAGATACGCAGTATTTT
CSADRGLAGGYSTDTQYF
>TRBV9|TRBJ1-1|many|-
TGTGCCAGCAGCGTAGAACGGAACACTGAAGCTTTCTTT
CASSVERNTEAFF
>TRBV30|TRBJ1-5|many|-
TGTGCCTGGAGTTTGGGGGGCAATCAGCCCCAGCATTTT
CAWSLGGNQPQHF
>TRBV27|TRBJ2-3|-|-
TGTGCCAGCATGGACTACCCTTTTGATACGCAGTATTTT
CASMDYPFDTQYF
>TRBV20-1|TRBJ2-3|many|-
TGCAGTGGGGATGGCGTAGATACGCAGTATTTT
CSGDGVDTQYF
>TRBV29-1|TRBJ2-5|few|-
TGCAGCGTTGGGGGAGACTCACGGGGGACCCAGTACTTC
CSVGGDSRGTQYF
>TRBV29-1|TRBJ2-7|-|TRBD1
TGCAGCGCTAACAGGGGGGACAAGCAGTACTTC
CSANRGDKQYF
>TRBV30|TRBJ2-7|many|TRBD2
TGTGCCTGGAGTGGGACTAGCGGGGCCCCGACCTACGAGCAGTACTTC
CAWSGTSGAPTYEQYF
>TRBV20-1|TRBJ2-1|many|TRBD2
TGCAGTGGCCAACTAGCGGGGGCTCTCTACAATGAGCAGTTCTTC
CSGQLAGALYNEQFF
>TRBV25-1|TRBJ2-1|-|TRBD2
TGTGCCAGCGGAAAATTAGCGGGGGCCTCTAATGAGCAGTTCTTC
CASGKLAGASNEQFF
>TRBV7-9|TRBJ1-1|-|-
TGTGCCAGCAGCGCCCGGACGGGGAACACTGAAGCTTTCTTT
CASSARTGNTEAFF
>TRBV29-1|TRBJ2-1|many|TRBD2
TGCAGCGTTCAGAGCGGGGGGTCCTACAATGAGCAGTTCTTC
CSVQSGGSYNEQFF
>TRBV7-2|TRBJ1-1|many|TRBD1
TGTGCCAGCAGTTTTGACAGGGACACTGAAGCTTTCTTT
CASSFDRDTEAFF
>TRBV15|TRBJ2-7|few|TRBD2
TGTGCCACCAGCAGAGATCGGGGAGGGAACGAGCAGTACTTC
CATSRDRGGNEQYF
>TRBV27|TRBJ2-7|many|TRBD1
TGTGCCAGCAGTTCAGGGACAGGGGGCCTTAACGAGCAGTACTTC
CASSSGTGGLNEQYF
>TRBV20-1|TRBJ2-1|many|TRBD2
TGCAGTGCTCCTTCTAGCGGGGGGGCCAATGAGCAGTTCTTC
CSAPSSGGANEQFF
>TRBV4-2|TRBJ1-2|-|TRBD1
TGTGCCAGCAGCCAAGATGCCAGGGGGGACTATGGCTACACCTTC
CASSQDARGDYGYTF
>TRBV7-9|TRBJ2-3|few|TRBD2
TGTGCCAGCAGCTCCAGCGGGGGGGTAGATACGCAGTATTTT
CASSSSGGVDTQYF
>TRBV11-1|TRBJ2-1|-|TRBD1
TGTGCCAGCAGCTTAGGGACAGGGTTGGGAGAGACCCAGTTCTTC
CASSLGTGLGETQFF
>TRBV18|TRBJ1-1|-|-
TGTGCCAGCTCACCACGGTCAGGACACATGAACACTGAAGCTTTCTTT
CASSPRSGHMNTEAFF
>TRBV28|TRBJ2-7|few|-
TGTGCCAGCAGTTCTAGCCCCAGGGCCTACGAGCAGTACTTC
CASSSSPRAYEQYF
>TRBV6-5|TRBJ2-1|many|TRBD1
TGTGCCAGCAGTTATCTGACCCGGACGGGGACAGGTTTTTACAATGAGCAGTTCTTC
CASSYLTRTGTGFYNEQFF
>TRBV20-1|TRBJ1-2|-|TRBD1
TGCAGTGTTACCAAGACAGGGGGCTCAGACTATGGCTACACCTTC
CSVTKTGGSDYGYTF
>TRBV6-2/TRBV6-3|TRBJ1-6|-|TRBD1
TGTGCCAGCAGTGGGACAGGGGATAGTTCACCCCTCCACTTT
CASSGTGDSSPLHF
>TRBV30|TRBJ2-5|many|TRBD2
TGTGCCTGGAGTCCCCCTAGCGGGGGGGCAGAGACCCAGTACTTC
CAWSPPSGGAETQYF
>TRBV28|TRBJ1-1|few|TRBD1
TGTGCCAGCAGTTTAGTTCGACAGGGCCGAGGGGACACTGAAGCTTTCTTT
CASSLVRQGRGDTEAFF
>TRBV30|TRBJ1-2|many|-
TGTGCCTGGAGGGACTATGGCTACACCTTC
CAWRDYGYTF
>TRBV4-1|TRBJ1-2|-|-
TGCGCCAGCAGCCAAGGGGAAGGATTCTATGGCTACACCTTC
CASSQGEGFYGYTF
>TRBV5-6|TRBJ2-1|many|-
TGTGCCAGCAGCTTTGACAGGTCGATTGAGCAGTTCTTC
CASSFDRSIEQFF
>TRBV4-1|TRBJ2-5|-|-
TGCGCCAGCAGCCAATCATCTGGAGACAACCAAGAGACCCAGTACTTC
CASSQSSGDNQETQYF
>TRBV5-1|TRBJ1-6|many|TRBD1
TGCGCCAGCAGCTGGGGACAGCTAGATTCACCCCTCCACTTT
CASSWGQLDSPLHF
>TRBV7-2|TRBJ1-1|-|-
TGTGCCAGCAGCCGGGCGGGGGCAGGTTTCCCAGTTTTTGGGACTGAAGCTTTCTTT
CASSRAGAGFPVFGTEAFF
>TRBV27|TRBJ2-7|many|TRBD1
TGTGCCAGCAGTCTCCTGCCCCTAGGACAGGGGTCGAGGGAGCAGTACTTC
CASSLLPLGQGSREQYF
>TRBV5-6|TRBJ1-3|-|-
TGTGCCAGCAGCTTGATAGACTCTGGAAACACCATATATTTT
CASSLIDSGNTIYF
>TRBV5-4|TRBJ1-4|-|-
TGTGCCAGCAGCTTGGGTGTCTCGGGGGAAAAACTGTTTTTT
CASSLGVSGEKLFF
>TRBV20-1|TRBJ2-5|few|-
TGCAGTGCGCCGTTTCAAGAGACCCAGTACTTC
CSAPFQETQYF
>TRBV20-1|TRBJ2-3|many|TRBD2
TGCAGTGGGGGTAGCGGGGGGGCGACAGATACGCAGTATTTT
CSGGSGGATDTQYF
>TRBV7-2|TRBJ2-5|many|-
TGTGCCAGCAGCTCAACCGGGACGTACCAAGAGACCCAGTACTTC
CASSSTGTYQETQYF
>TRBV20-1|TRBJ2-3|many|-
TGCAGTGCGTCCCCTTTGGTGGGGGGGGCACAAGATACGCAGTATTTT
CSASPLVGGAQDTQYF
>TRBV11-2|TRBJ2-6|few|TRBD2
TGTGCCAGCAGCCCACCCCCGACTAGCGGGGCCTTAGTCTCTGGGGCCAACGTCCTGACTTTC
CASSPPPTSGALVSGANVLTF
>TRBV6-1|TRBJ2-3|-|TRBD1
TGTGCCAGCACCCCGGGACAGGGGTCGGGCTGGGTCACAGATACGCAGTATTTT
CASTPGQGSGWVTDTQYF
>TRBV7-2|TRBJ2-1|-|TRBD2
TGTGCCAGCAGCGCAGCGCTCCGGGGGGGTGAGCAGTTCTTC
CASSAALRGGEQFF
>TRBV20-1|TRBJ2-7|many|-
TGCAGTGCTAGAGATTCGGCGGGGCCCGCCACCTACGAGCAGTACTTC
CSARDSAGPATYEQYF
>TRBV20-1|TRBJ1-2|many|-
TGCAGTGCTACCCAAGACCATGGCTACACCTTC
CSATQDHGYTF
>TRBV5-1|TRBJ2-2|many|-
TGCGCCAGCAGCTCTGCGGCCCTCACCGGGGAGCTGTTTTTT
CASSSAALTGELFF
>TRBV5-1|TRBJ2-7|many|-
TGCGCCAGCAGCAGGGTCAGCACCTACGAGCAGTACTTC
CASSRVSTYEQYF
>TRBV7-8|TRBJ1-2|-|-
TGTGCCAGCAGCTACAGGGATTGGGACTATGGCTTCACCTTC
CASSYRDWDYGFTF
>TRBV28|TRBJ2-4|many|TRBD1
TGTGCCAGCAGTTTATTAGGGGGCGAGTATCCAAAAAACATTCAGTACTTC
CASSLLGGEYPKNIQYF
>TRBV27|TRBJ1-2|many|TRBD1
TGTGCCAGCAGTTCCAGCGGGGGCAGGGGGCAAGGCTATGGCTACACCTTC
CASSSSGGRGQGYGYTF
>TRBV20-1|TRBJ2-1|many|-
TGCAGTGCTAGACCCGGACAGTTACTTAATGAGCAGTTCTTC
CSARPGQLLNEQFF
>TRBV12-3/TRBV12-4|TRBJ2-7|many|-
TGTGCCAGCAGTTTACTGCAGGGGATAGACGAGCAGTACTTC
CASSLLQGIDEQYF
>TRBV5-1|TRBJ1-2|-|-
TGCGCCAGCAGCTCGGCAGGACAGATACAATATGGCTACACCTTC
CASSSAGQIQYGYTF
>TRBV12-3/TRBV12-4|TRBJ1-2|many|-
TGTGCCAGCACTAACCACGGGGACTATGGCTACACCTTC
CASTNHGDYGYTF
>TRBV7-2|TRBJ2-1|many|-
TGTGCCAGCAGCAGAACAGGGAGGTCCTACAATGAGCAGTTCTTC
CASSRTGRSYNEQFF
>TRBV9|TRBJ2-1|-|TRBD2
TGTGCCAGCAGCCCTAGCGGGGGTGGGGAGACCCAGTTCTTC
CASSPSGGGETQFF
>TRBV27|TRBJ1-6|few|TRBD1
TGTGCCAGCAGTTTACGGCCAGGGGGTAATTCACCCCTCCACTTT
CASSLRPGGNSPLHF